This TCR beta chain was obtained from a study of blood T cell repertoires in COVID-19. Background on the study: T cells, B-cell-depleted T cells, or PBMCs supplied cDNA or gDNA.

V was trimmed by 1 base and J by 0 bases, leaving 16 bases between them. This CDR3 is built from 18 residues. In germline, CDR1 is SNHLY, CDR2 FYNNEI. Per the original methods: Amplification of reference gene primers was used by the study to estimate nucleated cell counts. Measured with immunoSEQ multiplex PCR; TCRdb has only the in-frame clones, and not every one. The D gene and trimming were derived from the DNA, and the V and J assignments and clone size from that table. The sample carries roughly 260,000 clones, around nine tenths recorded once. The rearrangement uses TRBV2 and TRBJ2-1; D might be TRBD1 (6 bases). This sequence was found in a man aged 40-55 years who had recovered from COVID-19. Material for sequencing was peripheral blood. The CDR3 reads CASSEGAARGFSYNEQFF. CDR3 DNA sequence: TGTGCCAGCAGTGAAGGGGCTGCCAGGGGTTTCTCCTACAATGAGCAGTTCTTC.